One sample yielded the 5 T cell receptor beta chains listed below, sequenced in a study of OX40 agonist ivuxolimab in advanced cancers. Profiled with immunoSEQ multiplex PCR; TCRdb holds only in-frame clones, not every one. The data hold roughly 72,000 clones, with roughly nine tenths observed a single time. Sequencing was performed on CD4+ or CD8+ T cells sorted from blood, taken in a trial of the OX40 agonist ivuxolimab. These receptors all come from an adult with an advanced solid tumor such as melanoma, head and neck, liver or kidney cancer.

This rearrangement joins TRBV11-2 to TRBJ1-5; no firm D call. Per the germline V gene, CDR1 is SGHAT and CDR2 is FQNNGV. The germline V and J ends were trimmed by 0 bases and 7 bases, with 4 bases remaining between them. This CDR3 spans 12 amino acids. CDR3 in DNA: TGTGCCAGCAGCTTAGAAGGCCAGCCCCAGCATTTT. Protein: CASSLEGQPQHF. The entire variable domain, with the rest obtained from reference TRBV11-2 and TRBJ1-5, is as follows: EAGVAQSPRYKIIEKRQSVAFWCNPISGHATLYWYQQILGQGPKLLIQFQNNGVVDDSQLPKDRFSAERLKGVDSTLKIQPAKLEDSAVYLCASSLEGQPQHFGDGTRLSIL.

V usage is TRBV7-9 and J usage is TRBJ2-5; D gene uncertain. CDR1 is SEHNR, CDR2 FQNEAQ, per germline (reference sequence). Trimming pared 5 bases from V and 10 bases from J, leaving 11 bases between. CDR3 length equals 11 residues. CDR3 residues: CASSTMEGQYF. CDR3 DNA: TGTGCCAGCAGCACCATGGAAGGCCAGTACTTC.

The chain is built from TRBV5-1 and TRBJ2-7, with 8 positions matching TRBD2. Losses at the gene ends were 4 bases for V and 3 bases for J; bases not matched to a gene: 12. The CDR3 loop spans 16 amino acids. Germline CDR1 reads SGHRS; CDR2 reads YFSETQ. The CDR3 sequence: CASSPLGGDRVYEQYF. In DNA, the CDR3 is TGCGCCAGCAGCCCCCTCGGGGGGGACCGCGTCTACGAGCAGTACTTC.

V is TRBV7-2 and J is TRBJ2-2, with 7 nucleotides matching TRBD2. V lost 2 bases and J lost 5; bases outside the gene matches: 5. This CDR3 is 15 amino acids long. CDR1 is SGHTA and CDR2 is FQGNSA in the germline V gene. The CDR3 loop reads CASSLLMRGTGELFF. The CDR3 nucleotides are TGTGCCAGCAGCTTATTGATGCGGGGGACCGGGGAGCTGTTTTTT.

This sequence joins TRBV10-3 and TRBJ2-3; 7 bases are a match to TRBD1. There are 14 residues in the CDR3. J gave up 5 bases and V 3 bases, and 5 bases lay outside the gene matches. CDR1 is ENHRY, CDR2 SYGVKD, per germline. The CDR3 DNA reads as TGTGCCATCAGTGAAGAGGGGGCTGGAGATACGCAGTATTTT. Translation gives CAISEEGAGDTQYF.